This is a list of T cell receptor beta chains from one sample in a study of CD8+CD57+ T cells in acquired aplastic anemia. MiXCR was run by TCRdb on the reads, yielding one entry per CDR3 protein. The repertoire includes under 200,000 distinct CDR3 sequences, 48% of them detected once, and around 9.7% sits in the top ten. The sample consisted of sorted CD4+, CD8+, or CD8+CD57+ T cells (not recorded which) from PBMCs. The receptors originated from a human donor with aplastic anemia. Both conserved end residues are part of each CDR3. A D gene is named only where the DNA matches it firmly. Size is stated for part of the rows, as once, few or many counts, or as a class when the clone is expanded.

CDR3: CASSQTGYTGELFF; DNA: TGTGCCAGCAGCCAGACAGGGTACACCGGGGAGCTGTTTTTT; size: -; length: 14; V: TRBV14; J: TRBJ2-2; D: TRBD1
CDR3: CASSLQASHVEQYF; DNA: TGCGCCAGCAGCTTGCAGGCTTCTCACGTCGAGCAGTACTTC; size: many; length: 14; V: TRBV5-1; J: TRBJ2-7; D: -
CDR3: CASSVLAGGIDEQFF; DNA: TGTGCCAGCAGTGTTCTAGCGGGAGGTATTGATGAGCAGTTCTTC; size: -; length: 15; V: TRBV25-1; J: TRBJ2-1; D: TRBD2
CDR3: CAISGTVGYTEAFF; DNA: TGTGCCATCAGTGGGACAGTAGGATACACTGAAGCTTTCTTT; size: -; length: 14; V: TRBV10-3; J: TRBJ1-1; D: -
CDR3: CSARDSLREGPQETQYF; DNA: TGCAGTGCTAGAGATTCCTTGCGGGAGGGCCCCCAAGAGACCCAGTACTTC; size: many; length: 17; V: TRBV20-1; J: TRBJ2-5; D: TRBD2
CDR3: CASSETRASNQPQHF; DNA: TGTGCCAGCAGTGAAACCAGGGCGAGCAATCAGCCCCAGCATTTT; size: -; length: 15; V: TRBV2; J: TRBJ1-5; D: -
CDR3: CASPSGRAYEQYF; DNA: TGTGCTAGTCCTAGCGGGAGGGCCTACGAGCAGTACTTC; size: -; length: 13; V: TRBV7-3; J: TRBJ2-7; D: TRBD2
CDR3: CASSPDRDEQFF; DNA: TGCGCCAGCAGCCCGGACAGGGATGAGCAGTTCTTC; size: many; length: 12; V: TRBV5-1; J: TRBJ2-1; D: TRBD1
CDR3: CASSLQTRNEQFF; DNA: TGTGCCAGCAGCCTCCAGACTAGGAATGAGCAGTTCTTC; size: -; length: 13; V: TRBV9; J: TRBJ2-1; D: -
CDR3: CASSFGLAKSTDTQYF; DNA: TGTGCCAGCAGCTTCGGACTAGCGAAAAGCACAGATACGCAGTATTTT; size: many; length: 16; V: TRBV7-2; J: TRBJ2-3; D: TRBD2
CDR3: CASSSLRLMVQDEQFF; DNA: TGTGCCAGTAGTTCCCTCCGGCTAATGGTCCAGGATGAGCAGTTCTTC; size: many; length: 16; V: TRBV19; J: TRBJ2-1; D: -
CDR3: CSTTRTGNYGYTF; DNA: TGCAGTACAACTAGGACAGGCAACTATGGCTACACCTTC; size: -; length: 13; V: TRBV20-1; J: TRBJ1-2; D: TRBD1
CDR3: CASSVGGQGTYEQYF; DNA: TGTGCCAGCAGCGTAGGGGGACAGGGGACCTACGAGCAGTACTTC; size: once; length: 15; V: TRBV9; J: TRBJ2-7; D: TRBD1
CDR3: CASSTQLGADEAFF; DNA: TGTGCCAGCAGCACCCAATTGGGGGCCGATGAAGCTTTCTTT; size: -; length: 14; V: TRBV5-5; J: TRBJ1-1; D: -
CDR3: CASSFSRGVQGASF; DNA: TGTGCCAGCAGTTTCTCTCGAGGTGTACAGGGGGCTAGCTTC; size: few; length: 14; V: TRBV27; J: TRBJ1-2; D: TRBD1
CDR3: CANTKVGQGSGNTIYF; DNA: TGTGCCAACACCAAAGTAGGACAGGGATCTGGAAACACCATATATTTT; size: many; length: 16; V: TRBV2; J: TRBJ1-3; D: TRBD1
CDR3: CATSILAGSYEQYF; DNA: TGTGCCACCAGCATATTAGCGGGCTCCTACGAGCAGTACTTC; size: -; length: 14; V: TRBV15; J: TRBJ2-7; D: TRBD2
CDR3: CATSGGTARQPQHF; DNA: TGTGCCACCAGTGGTGGGACTGCCCGTCAGCCCCAGCATTTT; size: many; length: 14; V: TRBV15; J: TRBJ1-5; D: -
CDR3: CASSYSRLGLNEQYF; DNA: TGTGCCAGCAGTTACTCGAGACTAGGATTAAACGAGCAGTACTTC; size: many; length: 15; V: TRBV6-6; J: TRBJ2-7; D: -
CDR3: CASSLSTEQFF; DNA: TGCGCCAGCAGCTTGTCTACAGAGCAGTTCTTC; size: once; length: 11; V: TRBV5-1; J: TRBJ2-1; D: -
CDR3: CASSFGGPYEQYF; DNA: TGTGCCAGCAGTTTCGGGGGGCCCTACGAGCAGTACTTC; size: -; length: 13; V: TRBV12-3/TRBV12-4; J: TRBJ2-7; D: -
CDR3: CSAPPGAGTDTQYF; DNA: TGCAGTGCCCCGCCCGGGGCGGGAACAGATACGCAGTATTTT; size: -; length: 14; V: TRBV20-1; J: TRBJ2-3; D: -
CDR3: CSVLPGAPDETQYF; DNA: TGCAGCGTTCTGCCCGGGGCGCCCGATGAGACCCAGTACTTC; size: many; length: 14; V: TRBV29-1; J: TRBJ2-5; D: -
CDR3: CASTLYSGSPNEQFF; DNA: TGTGCCAGTACCCTATACAGCGGGAGTCCCAATGAGCAGTTCTTC; size: many; length: 15; V: TRBV19; J: TRBJ2-1; D: TRBD2
CDR3: CSASSPRGVVETQYF; DNA: TGCAGTGCCAGCAGCCCTCGGGGGGTAGTGGAGACCCAGTACTTC; size: -; length: 15; V: TRBV20-1; J: TRBJ2-5; D: TRBD2
CDR3: CASSITGFRDTGELFF; DNA: TGCGCCAGCAGCATTACCGGCTTTCGAGATACCGGGGAGCTGTTTTTT; size: -; length: 16; V: TRBV5-1; J: TRBJ2-2; D: -
CDR3: CASSSPSGKWNEQYF; DNA: TGTGCCAGCAGCTCCCCAAGCGGGAAGTGGAACGAGCAGTACTTC; size: -; length: 15; V: TRBV27; J: TRBJ2-7; D: TRBD2
CDR3: CASSFLGPDFGTQYF; DNA: TGTGCCAGCAGCTTTCTTGGACCCGATTTCGGGACCCAGTACTTC; size: many; length: 15; V: TRBV7-9; J: TRBJ2-5; D: -
CDR3: CASKGPWDTEAFF; DNA: TGCGCCAGCAAAGGTCCCTGGGACACTGAAGCTTTCTTT; size: -; length: 13; V: TRBV10-2; J: TRBJ1-1; D: -
CDR3: CATSDTTGLDTQYF; DNA: TGTGCCACCAGTGACACCACGGGGTTAGATACGCAGTATTTT; size: -; length: 14; V: TRBV24-1; J: TRBJ2-3; D: -
CDR3: CASSQGLAGAYEQYF; DNA: TGTGCCAGCAGTCAGGGACTAGCGGGGGCCTACGAGCAGTACTTC; size: few; length: 15; V: TRBV12-3/TRBV12-4; J: TRBJ2-7; D: TRBD2
CDR3: CASSPSGQLDGYTF; DNA: TGTGCCAGCTCACCATCGGGACAGCTCGACGGCTACACCTTC; size: few; length: 14; V: TRBV18; J: TRBJ1-2; D: TRBD1
CDR3: CASSPGDREQYF; DNA: TGTGCCAGCAGCCCCGGGGACCGGGAGCAGTACTTC; size: -; length: 12; V: TRBV7-2; J: TRBJ2-7; D: -
CDR3: CATSRASGAYNEQFF; DNA: TGTGCCACCAGCAGAGCTAGCGGAGCCTACAATGAGCAGTTCTTC; size: -; length: 15; V: TRBV15; J: TRBJ2-1; D: TRBD2
CDR3: CASSDPPRGEYEQYF; DNA: TGTGCCAGCAGTGACCCACCCAGGGGGGAATACGAGCAGTACTTC; size: -; length: 15; V: TRBV25-1; J: TRBJ2-7; D: -
CDR3: CASSTTGNSYGYTF; DNA: TGTGCCAGTAGCACGACAGGGAACAGCTATGGCTACACCTTC; size: many; length: 14; V: TRBV19; J: TRBJ1-2; D: TRBD1
CDR3: CASSVGDGVYGYTF; DNA: TGTGCCAGCAGCGTAGGGGACGGAGTCTATGGCTACACCTTC; size: -; length: 14; V: TRBV14; J: TRBJ1-2; D: -
CDR3: CASSIQGRGYEQYF; DNA: TGCGCCAGCAGCATTCAGGGAAGGGGCTACGAGCAGTACTTC; size: many; length: 14; V: TRBV5-1; J: TRBJ2-7; D: -
CDR3: CAISESEEGPYEQYF; DNA: TGTGCCATCAGTGAGTCTGAGGAGGGTCCCTACGAGCAGTACTTC; size: few; length: 15; V: TRBV10-3; J: TRBJ2-7; D: -
CDR3: CASSSWGRSHEQYF; DNA: TGTGCCAGTAGTTCCTGGGGGCGGAGTCACGAGCAGTACTTC; size: -; length: 14; V: TRBV19; J: TRBJ2-7; D: -
CDR3: CASSLMGRQGLYEQYF; DNA: TGTGCCAGCAGCTTAATGGGCCGACAGGGACTCTACGAGCAGTACTTC; size: -; length: 16; V: TRBV11-2; J: TRBJ2-7; D: -
CDR3: CASSDRGRDSPLHF; DNA: TGTGCCAGCAGTGATAGGGGTCGGGATTCACCCCTCCACTTT; size: -; length: 14; V: TRBV2; J: TRBJ1-6; D: -